A selection of T cell receptor beta chains follows, all from one sample in a study of blood T cells in healthy people across ages. TCRdb redid the calling of the 5' RACE reads with MiXCR, one entry per CDR3 protein. The table has around 800,000 distinct CDR3 sequences, about 55% seen once; the top ten hold around 40%. Sequencing was performed on blood. Receptors originate from an elderly man in good health. Both conserved end residues are part of each CDR3. Fields, in order: V gene, J gene, D gene, clone size, CDR3 protein, CDR3 DNA. The D gene is left open where the match is weak. The size of a clone is reported for some rows only, either as once, few or many, or as a class for expanded clones.

V gene: TRBV7-2; J gene: TRBJ1-1; D gene: .; clone size: .; CDR3 protein: CASSLGRIDSLMNTEAFF; CDR3 DNA: TGTGCCAGCAGCTTAGGTCGTATTGACAGCCTCATGAACACTGAAGCTTTCTTT
V gene: TRBV5-1; J gene: TRBJ2-5; D gene: .; clone size: .; CDR3 protein: CASSLLHLQETQYF; CDR3 DNA: TGCGCCAGCAGCTTGCTCCACCTCCAAGAGACCCAGTACTTC
V gene: TRBV7-8; J gene: TRBJ2-1; D gene: .; clone size: .; CDR3 protein: CASSRVNYNEQFF; CDR3 DNA: TGTGCCAGCAGCCGGGTCAACTACAATGAGCAGTTCTTC
V gene: TRBV12-3/TRBV12-4; J gene: TRBJ1-6; D gene: .; clone size: .; CDR3 protein: CASTWGRPDSPLHF; CDR3 DNA: TGTGCCAGCACCTGGGGCAGGCCAGACTCACCCCTCCACTTT
V gene: TRBV3-1; J gene: TRBJ2-3; D gene: TRBD2; clone size: .; CDR3 protein: CASSHRGREVYF; CDR3 DNA: TGTGCCAGCAGCCACCGCGGGAGGGAGGTGTATTTT
V gene: TRBV10-3; J gene: TRBJ2-1; D gene: TRBD2; clone size: .; CDR3 protein: CAISDLIAGGDNEQFF; CDR3 DNA: TGTGCCATCAGTGACCTGATAGCGGGGGGGGACAATGAGCAGTTCTTC
V gene: TRBV10-3; J gene: TRBJ2-2; D gene: .; clone size: few; CDR3 protein: CAISGTGSSTGELFF; CDR3 DNA: TGTGCCATCAGTGGAACAGGGTCTAGCACCGGGGAGCTGTTTTTT
V gene: TRBV7-2; J gene: TRBJ1-4; D gene: .; clone size: few; CDR3 protein: CASKEGILNEKLFF; CDR3 DNA: TGTGCCAGCAAAGAAGGCATCCTAAATGAAAAACTGTTTTTT
V gene: TRBV20-1; J gene: TRBJ2-3; D gene: TRBD1; clone size: .; CDR3 protein: CSRQGHRGGTGTQYF; CDR3 DNA: TGCAGTAGACAGGGCCATAGGGGTGGGACAGGTACGCAGTATTTT
V gene: TRBV4-2; J gene: TRBJ2-7; D gene: TRBD2; clone size: few; CDR3 protein: CASSQELASGSYEQYF; CDR3 DNA: TGTGCCAGCAGCCAAGAACTAGCTAGCGGATCCTACGAGCAGTACTTC
V gene: TRBV27; J gene: TRBJ2-7; D gene: .; clone size: .; CDR3 protein: CASNLYGGKAYEQYF; CDR3 DNA: TGTGCCAGCAACTTATATGGAGGGAAAGCCTACGAGCAGTACTTC
V gene: TRBV19; J gene: TRBJ2-1; D gene: .; clone size: once; CDR3 protein: CASSRLVVDYNEQFF; CDR3 DNA: TGTGCCAGTAGCCGGCTGGTAGTGGACTACAATGAGCAGTTCTTC
V gene: TRBV6-5; J gene: TRBJ1-1; D gene: TRBD1; clone size: .; CDR3 protein: CASSRTGQMNTEAFF; CDR3 DNA: TGTGCCAGCAGTAGGACAGGTCAAATGAACACTGAAGCTTTCTTT
V gene: TRBV16; J gene: TRBJ2-7; D gene: .; clone size: .; CDR3 protein: CASSPTEVARTYEQYF; CDR3 DNA: TGTGCCAGCAGCCCTACAGAGGTAGCTCGAACCTACGAGCAGTACTTC
V gene: TRBV7-9; J gene: TRBJ1-2; D gene: TRBD1; clone size: .; CDR3 protein: CASSSRTGGVYGYTF; CDR3 DNA: TGTGCCAGCAGCTCCCGGACAGGGGGCGTTTATGGCTACACCTTC
V gene: TRBV10-3; J gene: TRBJ2-1; D gene: .; clone size: .; CDR3 protein: CAISDTVSYNEQFF; CDR3 DNA: TGTGCCATCAGTGATACAGTTTCCTACAATGAGCAGTTCTTC
V gene: TRBV7-9; J gene: TRBJ1-1; D gene: .; clone size: .; CDR3 protein: CASCWGPDTEAFF; CDR3 DNA: TGTGCCAGCTGCTGGGGGCCCGACACTGAAGCTTTCTTT
V gene: TRBV28; J gene: TRBJ2-7; D gene: .; clone size: .; CDR3 protein: CASTEQGREEQYF; CDR3 DNA: TGTGCCAGCACCGAACAGGGGCGGGAGGAGCAGTACTTC
V gene: TRBV2; J gene: TRBJ1-2; D gene: .; clone size: few; CDR3 protein: CASSGYREGERDYGYTF; CDR3 DNA: TGTGCCAGCAGTGGCTACAGGGAGGGAGAAAGGGACTATGGCTACACCTTC
V gene: TRBV20-1; J gene: TRBJ2-7; D gene: TRBD2; clone size: .; CDR3 protein: CSAPSGGKHEQYF; CDR3 DNA: TGCAGTGCTCCTAGCGGGGGGAAACACGAGCAGTACTTC
V gene: TRBV11-2; J gene: TRBJ2-7; D gene: TRBD2; clone size: .; CDR3 protein: CASSAIKREAPLKQYF; CDR3 DNA: TGTGCCAGCAGCGCAATAAAGCGGGAGGCCCCCTTAAAGCAGTACTTC
V gene: TRBV2; J gene: TRBJ2-3; D gene: .; clone size: .; CDR3 protein: CASSGQVGDTQYF; CDR3 DNA: TGTGCCAGCAGTGGGCAGGTGGGAGATACGCAGTATTTT